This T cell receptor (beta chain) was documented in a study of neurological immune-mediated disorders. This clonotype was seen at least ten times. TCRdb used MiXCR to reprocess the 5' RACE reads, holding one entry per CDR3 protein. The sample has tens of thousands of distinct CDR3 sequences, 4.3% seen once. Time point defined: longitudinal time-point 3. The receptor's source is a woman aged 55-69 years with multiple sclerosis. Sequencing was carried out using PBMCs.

In nucleotides, the CDR3 is TGCGCCAGCAGCTTGGGTCTAGGTGAAAAACTGTTTTTT. It codes for CASSLGLGEKLFF. The rearrangement links TRBV5-1 to TRBJ1-4, with no clear D. Trimming shortened V by 0 bases and J by 7 bases, and 7 bases separated the two germline ends. This CDR3 region has 13 residues. The germline V gene has CDR1 SGHRS and CDR2 YFSETQ. The full variable domain, its missing parts supplied by reference TRBV5-1 and TRBJ1-4, is KAGVTQTPRYLIKTRGQQVTLSCSPISGHRSVSWYQQTPGQGLQFLFEYFSETQRNKGNFPGRFSGRQFSNSRSEMNVSTLELGDSALYLCASSLGLGEKLFFGSGTQLSVL.